The 14 T cell receptor beta chains listed next were all sequenced from one sample in a study of cytomegalovirus exposure and HLA in healthy donors. Researchers ran the PCR with 60 Vbeta and 13 Jbeta primers. Repertoires were generated with immunoSEQ multiplex PCR, while TCRdb's copy carries only in-frame clones and drops some. The sample carries some 120,000 clones, under 85% recorded once. Sample: PBMCs. The receptors here all came from a woman between 35 and 50 years old in good health and CMV-seropositive.

The chain has TRBV4-2 and TRBJ2-1; 7 positions match TRBD2. Trimming at V came to 2 bases and at J to 8 bases, leaving 12 bases not matched to a gene. This CDR3 is built from 16 residues. The V gene's germline CDR1 is LGHNA and CDR2 YNFKEQ. CDR3 in amino acids: CASSQRALAVMDEQFF. The CDR3 nucleotides read TGTGCCAGCAGCCAAAGAGCCCTAGCGGTTATGGATGAGCAGTTCTTC.

This chain joins TRBV5-1 and TRBJ2-1; 7 positions match TRBD2. The CDR3 length is 15 residues. Germline trimming cut 1 base from V and 7 bases from J; bases unmatched to any gene: 8. CDR1 and CDR2 from the germline V gene are SGHRS and YFSETQ. CDR3 residues: CASSLRREPSNEQFF. CDR3 nucleotide sequence: TGCGCCAGCAGCTTGCGGCGGGAGCCCTCGAATGAGCAGTTCTTC.

V usage is TRBV29-1 and J usage is TRBJ2-2; maybe TRBD2 (5 bases). CDR3 length equals 13 residues. Germline CDR1 SQVTM, CDR2 ANQGSEA. V was trimmed by 4 bases and J by 1 base, leaving 7 bases between them. In DNA, the CDR3 is TGCAGCGTTGGAGGGAGGAACACCGGGGAGCTGTTTTTT. Protein sequence: CSVGGRNTGELFF.

V gene TRBV19 combines with J gene TRBJ1-5, with D unresolved. V lost 4 bases and J 4 bases, leaving 14 bases between the germline ends. Germline V gene data show CDR1 as LNHDA and CDR2 as SQIVND (reference sequence). There are 15 residues in the CDR3. CDR3 sequence reads: CASSTFDGFNQPQHF. Written as DNA, the CDR3 is TGTGCCAGTAGTACCTTCGACGGGTTTAATCAGCCCCAGCATTTT.

The genes are TRBV7-3 and TRBJ2-2, with D possibly being TRBD2 (6 bases). The CDR3 is 16 residues long. The V end was cut by 5 bases, the J end by 6 bases, with 19 bases between. The germline V gene encodes CDR1 SGHTA and CDR2 FQGTGA. The CDR3 nucleotides are TGTGCCAGCAGCCCCCGTGGGGGGAGAGAGGCCGGGGAGCTGTTTTTT. Protein product: CASSPRGGREAGELFF.

Points on this clone: Germline is not matched at one junction end, which may reflect a read error. V gene TRBV7-7 combines with J gene TRBJ2-1; 9 bases are a match to TRBD2. CDR3 size: 15 residues. Germline values: CDR1 SSHAT, CDR2 FNYEAQ (reference sequence). The CDR3 region is CASSLVAGGRAEQFF. The CDR3 DNA is TGTGCTAGCAGCTTAGTTGCGGGAGGGCGGGCTGAGCAGTTCTTC. The full variable domain, rest sourced from reference TRBV7-7 and TRBJ2-1, is GAGVSQSPRYKVTKRGQDVTLRCDPISSHATLYWYQQALGQGPEFLTYFNYEAQPDKSGLPSDRFSAERPEGSISTLTIQRTEQRDSAMYRCASSLVAGGRAEQFFGPGTRLTVL.

This clone was seen only a few times. The CDR3 ends on some other residue instead of the conserved phenylalanine or tryptophan, so this is likely a read error. It is unclear where the CDR3 begins or ends on the DNA, so no DNA is shown, and the CDR3 is as TCRdb lists it. This chain connects TRBV4-2 to TRBJ2-6; no check of the table's D call, TRBD2, against the DNA was made. From its first to its last residue, the CDR3 has 18 amino acids. The germline V gene has CDR1 LGHNA and CDR2 YNFKEQ. The CDR3 reads CASSQARDSSSGANVLTL.

This chain links TRBV6-5 with TRBJ2-3; 7 bases fit TRBD2. The CDR3 runs to 14 residues. The J segment lost 3 bases and the V segment lost 7 bases, leaving 7 bases of the junction unmatched. Germline V gives CDR1 MNHEY, CDR2 SVGAGI. The CDR3 here is CASTPPGGTDTQYF. CDR3 DNA sequence: TGTGCCAGCACCCCCCCGGGAGGAACAGATACGCAGTATTTT.

V is TRBV7-9 and J is TRBJ2-3; D remains ambiguous. The length of the CDR3 is 14 residues. Germline lookup yields CDR1 SEHNR and CDR2 FQNEAQ (reference sequence). V was shortened by 2 bases and J by 2 bases, with 8 bases between the two germline ends. The DNA for the CDR3 is TGTGCCAGCAGCTTATTTGGGCACACAGATACGCAGTATTTT. The encoded protein is CASSLFGHTDTQYF.

This rearrangement joins TRBV27 to TRBJ1-3; D is perhaps TRBD1 (6 bases). Germline V CDR1 and CDR2: MNHEY, SMNVEV (reference sequence). The CDR3 contains 16 residues. V was cut by 3 bases and J by 0 bases, with 12 bases left in between. CDR3 protein: CASSLTGSHSGNTIYF. For the CDR3, the DNA is TGTGCCAGCAGTTTGACAGGCTCCCACTCTGGAAACACCATATATTTT.

The rearrangement links TRBV23-1 to TRBJ2-4; 9 bases line up with TRBD1. TRBV23-1 is annotated as an ORF whose role is uncertain. V lost 3 bases and J lost 8; bases outside the gene matches: 11. CDR3 length: 16 residues. CDR3 residues: CASSHAHGTGSDIQYF. In nucleotides, the CDR3 is TGCGCCAGCAGTCACGCCCATGGGACAGGGTCTGACATTCAGTACTTC.

The J gene is TRBJ1-4, the V gene TRBV18, with D maybe TRBD1 (5 bases). From germline, CDR1 is KGHSH and CDR2 LQKENI. Between the trimmed V and J ends, which lost 1 base and 3 bases, there was a span of 9 bases. The CDR3 covers 15 residues. The CDR3 spells CASSPLQGSNEKLFF. The CDR3 nucleotides read TGTGCCAGCTCACCACTCCAGGGCTCTAATGAAAAACTGTTTTTT.

The chain employs TRBV2 and TRBJ1-1; 7 nucleotides line up with TRBD1. The ends lost 6 bases at V and 4 bases at J; junction bases unmatched: 5. This CDR3 spans 13 amino acids. CDR1 and CDR2 (germline): SNHLY, FYNNEI. The CDR3 DNA is TGTGCCAGCAGAACAGGGGTGCTCACTGAAGCTTTCTTT. This encodes CASRTGVLTEAFF.

This clone showed up just once. V gene TRBV7-2 combines with J gene TRBJ2-1; 11 bases match TRBD2. This CDR3 contains 16 residues. The junction had 0 bases not matched to a gene; V was cut back by 0 bases and J by 2 bases. From germline, CDR1 is SGHTA and CDR2 FQGNSA. CDR3 loop: CASSLALAGAYNEQFF. The CDR3 DNA reads as TGTGCCAGCAGCTTAGCACTAGCGGGAGCCTACAATGAGCAGTTCTTC.